What follows are 31 T cell receptor beta chains derived from one specimen sequenced in a study of blood T cell repertoires in COVID-19. Sequencing used immunoSEQ multiplex PCR; TCRdb keeps in-frame clones, though not all of them. Among 80,000 to 95,000 clones listed, approximately 85% were seen once. Sequences were obtained from peripheral blood. All receptors derive from a human donor in a cohort sampled during active COVID-19.

This clone has a single count. The chain carries TRBV4-3 and TRBJ2-6, with 8 bases matching TRBD2. Germline CDR1 LGHNA, CDR2 YSLEER. The CDR3 totals 16 residues. The V and J ends lost 0 bases and 5 bases, in that order; junction bases with no gene match: 3. As DNA, the CDR3 is TGCGCCAGCAGCCAAGATGGACTAGCTCGGGCCAACGTCCTGACTTTC. This gives the protein CASSQDGLARANVLTF.

This clone was recorded a few times. The chain couples TRBV4-3 to TRBJ2-3; tentative D call: TRBD1 (6 bases). Germline CDR1 and CDR2: LGHNA and YSLEER. Trimming cost V 0 bases and J 4 bases, with 20 bases left between them. The CDR3 loop spans 18 amino acids. CDR3 coding DNA: TGCGCCAGCAGCCAAGATCTGATACAGGGTTTGCTCTCAGATACGCAGTATTTT. Protein sequence: CASSQDLIQGLLSDTQYF.

The genes are TRBV9 and TRBJ2-5, with 7 bases matching TRBD1. CDR3 length: 17 amino acids. Germline lookup yields CDR1 SGDLS and CDR2 YYNGEE. After removal of 3 bases from V and 0 bases from J, the junction contained 11 bases not matched to a gene. CDR3 in amino acids: CASSAKDREAYQETQYF. For the CDR3, the DNA is TGTGCCAGCAGCGCAAAAGACAGGGAAGCGTACCAAGAGACCCAGTACTTC.

The chain combines TRBV5-4 with TRBJ1-2, with D perhaps matching TRBD1 (6 bases). This CDR3 comprises 15 residues. V gave up 5 bases and J gave up 0 bases, with 14 bases separating them. The germline gives CDR1 SGHNT, CDR2 YYREEE (reference sequence). DNA for the CDR3: TGTGCCAGCAGTTCCACAGGGTTCCCTAACTATGGCTACACCTTC. Translated: CASSSTGFPNYGYTF.

J is TRBJ2-7 and V is TRBV23-1, with D tentatively TRBD2 (5 bases). TRBV23-1 has ORF status, its function being uncertain. V lost 2 bases, J lost 2 bases, and 13 bases lay in between. There are 15 residues in the CDR3. The CDR3: CASSQRRAGPYEQYF. CDR3 in DNA: TGCGCCAGCAGTCAAAGGCGGGCAGGTCCCTACGAGCAGTACTTC.

The J gene is TRBJ2-7, the V gene TRBV18; weak D call: TRBD1 (5 bases). This CDR3 is 14 amino acids long. CDR1 is KGHSH, CDR2 LQKENI, per germline. Between the trimmed V and J ends, which lost 3 bases and 3 bases, there was a span of 12 bases. For the CDR3, the DNA is TGTGCCAGCTCACCGACAGTATACAACTACGAGCAGTACTTC. Translated: CASSPTVYNYEQYF.

The gene calls are TRBV7-6 and TRBJ1-5; 8 bases are a match to TRBD1. The CDR3 is 20 amino acids. The junction had 18 bases not matched to a gene; V was cut back by 5 bases and J by 0 bases. Germline CDR1 and CDR2: SGHVS and FNYEAQ. CDR3 amino acids: CASSQWSGQGSLYSNQPQHF. The CDR3 nucleotides are TGTGCCAGCAGCCAGTGGAGCGGACAGGGTTCTCTGTATAGCAATCAGCCCCAGCATTTT.

V and J are TRBV14 and TRBJ1-3, with a possible D match to TRBD1 (5 bases). The CDR3 runs to 17 residues. The germline gives CDR1 SGHDN, CDR2 FVKESK. V lost 3 bases to trimming and J lost 1 base, with 16 bases between them. Here the CDR3 reads CASSHMAGLQSGNTIYF. The CDR3 nucleotides are TGTGCCAGCAGCCACATGGCGGGACTCCAATCTGGAAACACCATATATTTT.

This CDR3 reads CASSQRWASGGSSYNEQFF. As DNA, the CDR3 is TGCGCCAGCAGCCAACGCTGGGCCAGCGGGGGTTCCTCCTACAATGAGCAGTTCTTC. The V call is TRBV4-1, the J call TRBJ2-1; 8 positions agree with TRBD2. The trim removed 2 bases at V and 0 bases at J, leaving 12 bases unmatched. CDR3 length equals 19 residues. CDR1 and CDR2 from the germline V gene are MGHRA and YSYEKL.

The V call is TRBV23-1, the J call TRBJ1-4, with a possible D match to TRBD1 (5 bases). TRBV23-1 is annotated as an ORF whose role is uncertain. Deletions cut 1 base from V and 8 bases from J, with 8 bases between. CDR3 size: 13 residues. This CDR3 is CASSQWGGEKLFF. The CDR3, as DNA: TGCGCCAGCAGTCAATGGGGCGGCGAAAAACTGTTTTTT.

This chain joins TRBV9 and TRBJ2-7, with D possibly being TRBD1 (6 bases). Trimming removed 3 bases at V and 0 bases at J, with 13 bases between. Germline loops: CDR1 SGDLS, CDR2 YYNGEE. The CDR3 extends over 15 amino acids. The CDR3, as DNA: TGTGCCAGCAGCGAGGGGCAAGGGGGCTCCTACGAGCAGTACTTC. Residues: CASSEGQGGSYEQYF.

The genes are TRBV7-2 and TRBJ2-7; no reliable D call. The germline V gene has CDR1 SGHTA and CDR2 FQGNSA. V was cut by 2 bases and J by 2 bases, with 13 bases left in between. This CDR3 contains 15 residues. This chain's CDR3 is CASSLYLGRTYEQYF. The DNA of the CDR3 is TGTGCCAGCAGCTTATATCTGGGCAGGACCTACGAGCAGTACTTC.

This chain joins TRBV19 and TRBJ2-7; 7 bases are a match to TRBD1. This CDR3 is built from 13 residues. V dropped 4 bases and J dropped 3; count of bases not matched to a gene: 3. CDR1 and CDR2 from the germline V gene are LNHDA and SQIVND (reference sequence). The CDR3 DNA reads TGTGCCAGTAGTACATACAGGGGCTACGAGCAGTACTTC. Residues: CASSTYRGYEQYF.

The chain recombines TRBV5-1 with TRBJ1-1; D unclear. The V and J ends lost 0 bases and 1 base respectively, with 7 bases between them. The germline CDR1 and CDR2 sequences are SGHRS and YFSETQ. The CDR3 consists of 14 residues. CDR3: CASSLGGPNTEAFF. DNA for the CDR3: TGCGCCAGCAGCTTGGGAGGGCCGAACACTGAAGCTTTCTTT.

Here the CDR3 reads CASSSSGLAIRNEQFF. Written as DNA, the CDR3 is TGTGCCAGCAGCTCATCGGGACTAGCTATCCGGAATGAGCAGTTCTTC. The chain combines TRBV7-3 with TRBJ2-1; 9 positions match TRBD2. Germline assignment: CDR1 SGHTA and CDR2 FQGTGA. The CDR3 loop spans 16 amino acids. The trim removed 4 bases at V and 7 bases at J, leaving 11 bases unmatched. Full variable domain (outside the CDR3, taken from reference TRBV7-3 and TRBJ2-1): GAGVSQTPSNKVTEKGKYVELRCDPISGHTALYWYRQSLGQGPEFLIYFQGTGAADDSGLPNDRFFAVRPEGSVSTLKIQRTERGDSAVYLCASSSSGLAIRNEQFFGPGTRLTVL.

The CDR3 coding sequence is TGTGCCTGGAGTGTCAGTGAATCGAACACTGAAGCTTTCTTT. Translated, it gives CAWSVSESNTEAFF. The rearrangement links TRBV30 to TRBJ1-1; D gene unclear. Per the germline V gene, CDR1 is GTSNPN and CDR2 is SVGIG (reference sequence). The CDR3 covers 14 residues. V was clipped by 0 bases and J by 1 base, with 9 bases between them.

The chain's CDR3 is CASRSAGGGGTYEQYF. The CDR3 DNA reads as TGCGCCAGCAGATCGGCGGGTGGGGGAGGAACCTACGAGCAGTACTTC. This chain uses TRBV5-1 with TRBJ2-7, with a weak D call TRBD2 (6 bases). The germline V gene has CDR1 SGHRS and CDR2 YFSETQ. The V and J ends lost 5 bases and 2 bases respectively, with 20 bases between them. CDR3 length equals 16 residues.

This clone has only one observation. In nucleotides, the CDR3 is TGTGCCTGGAGTGTCCGGACAGGGGTACGGGCCGGGGAGCTGTTTTTT. Its translation: CAWSVRTGVRAGELFF. The J gene is TRBJ2-2, the V gene TRBV30; 9 nucleotides match TRBD1. Germline-derived CDR1 and CDR2 are GTSNPN and SVGIG (reference sequence). This CDR3 region has 16 residues. With 0 bases clipped from V and 6 bases from J, the junction kept 8 bases outside the gene matches.

The V and J genes are TRBV7-9 and TRBJ2-5, with D possibly matching TRBD1 (6 bases). V lost 5 bases to trimming and J lost 5 bases, with 21 bases between them. Germline V lookup: CDR1 SEHNR, CDR2 FQNEAQ (reference sequence). The CDR3 length is 16 residues. The CDR3 nucleotides read TGTGCCAGCAGCGAAGAACACCAGGGGTTGTCGGAGACCCAGTACTTC. Protein product: CASSEEHQGLSETQYF.

Details on this clone: Relative to the germline gene, one junction end is altered; a read error may explain this. The rearrangement links TRBV20-1 to TRBJ2-1, with D unresolved. Germline V gene data show CDR1 as DFQATT and CDR2 as SNEGSKA (reference sequence). The CDR3 runs to 11 residues. CDR3 sequence reads: CSAREFDEQFF. CDR3 DNA sequence: TGCAGTGCCAGAGAATTCGATGAGCAGTTCTTC.

V gene TRBV9 combines with J gene TRBJ2-7, with 11 bases identical to TRBD2. The CDR3 is 16 residues long. Per the germline V gene, CDR1 is SGDLS and CDR2 is YYNGEE. V shed 3 bases and J 2 bases; nucleotides not matched to a gene: 7. The CDR3 DNA is TGTGCCAGCAGCGCCTTTGGACTAGCGGGCCCCTACGAGCAGTACTTC. This sequence encodes CASSAFGLAGPYEQYF.

This sequence joins TRBV3-1 (or the pseudogene TRBV3-2) and TRBJ2-7; 9 nucleotides line up with TRBD2. Germline trimming cut 1 base from V and 1 base from J; bases unmatched to any gene: 2. CDR1 is LGHDT and CDR2 is YNNKEL in the germline V gene (reference sequence). The CDR3 covers 15 residues. CDR3 amino acids: CASSQGLAGSYEQYF. DNA for the CDR3: TGTGCCAGCAGCCAAGGGCTAGCGGGATCCTACGAGCAGTACTTC.

This rearrangement joins TRBV3-1 (or the pseudogene TRBV3-2) to TRBJ2-7; TRBD1 aligns across 10 bases. J gave up 0 bases and V 4 bases, and 3 bases lay outside the gene matches. CDR1 is LGHDT, CDR2 YNNKEL, per germline (reference sequence). The CDR3 is 15 amino acids. The CDR3 DNA is TGTGCCAGCAGCCGGGACAGGGGCGACTCCTACGAGCAGTACTTC. Protein product: CASSRDRGDSYEQYF.

The chain is built from TRBV6-5 and TRBJ1-2; D is possibly TRBD1 (6 bases). Germline V lookup: CDR1 MNHEY, CDR2 SVGAGI. The CDR3 is 13 amino acids. V dropped 0 bases and J dropped 8 bases, with 10 bases sitting between them. The CDR3 reads CASSYSGAGGYTF. The CDR3 nucleotides are TGTGCCAGCAGTTACTCGGGGGCTGGAGGCTACACCTTC.

This clone is a singleton in its sample. The CDR3 sequence is CASSSAGDPEFEAFF. The DNA for the CDR3 is TGCGCCAGCAGCTCGGCGGGGGACCCAGAATTTGAAGCTTTCTTT. The chain combines TRBV5-1 with TRBJ1-1, with D perhaps TRBD1 (5 bases). Per the germline V gene, CDR1 is SGHRS and CDR2 is YFSETQ. This CDR3 region has 15 residues. V was pared by 3 bases and J by 7 bases, with 19 bases between. Based on the CDR3 plus reference TRBV5-1 and TRBJ1-1, the full variable domain is KAGVTQTPRYLIKTRGQQVTLSCSPISGHRSVSWYQQTPGQGLQFLFEYFSETQRNKGNFPGRFSGRQFSNSRSEMNVSTLELGDSALYLCASSSAGDPEFEAFFGQGTRLTVV.

The V and J genes are TRBV7-3 and TRBJ2-1; 13 bases are shared with TRBD2. This CDR3 region has 15 residues. V lost 5 bases and J lost 8; bases outside the gene matches: 6. Germline lookup yields CDR1 SGHTA and CDR2 FQGTGA. DNA for the CDR3: TGTGCCAGCAGCGTCACTAGCGGGGGGGCCCATGAGCAGTTCTTC. Protein product: CASSVTSGGAHEQFF.

V is TRBV27 and J is TRBJ1-2; the match to TRBD1 covers 7 bases. The CDR3 is 17 amino acids. The J segment lost 4 bases and the V segment lost 1 base, leaving 12 bases of the junction unmatched. Germline V lookup: CDR1 MNHEY, CDR2 SMNVEV (reference sequence). CDR3 sequence (DNA): TGTGCCAGCAGTTTATTAGGTTTCCGGGACAGTGTCTATGGCTACACCTTC. Amino acids: CASSLLGFRDSVYGYTF.

This clone rates as medium-sized. The chain carries TRBV24-1 and TRBJ2-2; 9 nucleotides match TRBD2. The CDR3 is 15 amino acids. Trimming took 3 bases from V and 3 from J; bases not matched to a gene: 1. The germline V gene has CDR1 KGHDR and CDR2 SFDVKD. CDR3 bases: TGTGCCACCAGTGATAGACTAGCGGACACCGGGGAGCTGTTTTTT. This gives the protein CATSDRLADTGELFF.

In this sample, this clone turned up a few times. The V call is TRBV6-5, the J call TRBJ1-5; D not certain. The CDR3 is 13 residues long. Germline V gene data show CDR1 as MNHEY and CDR2 as SVGAGI. Trimming stripped 5 bases from V and 7 bases from J, with 12 bases between. This chain's CDR3 is CASSPVEGQPQHF. The DNA for the CDR3 is TGTGCCAGCAGTCCTGTTGAGGGCCAGCCCCAGCATTTT.

The rearrangement links TRBV23-1 to TRBJ2-7, with D possibly TRBD2 on 5 matching bases. TRBV23-1 is an ORF for which the function is uncertain. The CDR3 has 15 amino acids. Trimming took off 0 bases at V and 3 bases at J, with 12 bases between the two ends. The CDR3 bases are TGCGCCAGCAGTCAATCGTGCGAGGGCAGCTACGAGCAGTACTTC. It translates to CASSQSCEGSYEQYF.

The V and J genes are TRBV7-9 and TRBJ2-1; 10 bases line up with TRBD2. Per the germline V gene, CDR1 is SEHNR and CDR2 is FQNEAQ (reference sequence). CDR3 length equals 14 residues. After removal of 2 bases from V and 5 bases from J, the junction contained 0 bases not matched to a gene. The CDR3 spells CASSLTSGNNEQFF. The CDR3 bases are TGTGCCAGCAGCTTAACTAGCGGGAACAATGAGCAGTTCTTC.